These 29 T cell receptor beta chains share one sample of origin, sequenced in a study of blood T cell repertoires in COVID-19. Only in-frame clones appear in the TCRdb table, and some are missing; sequencing was by immunoSEQ multiplex PCR. The repertoire consists of around 160,000 clones, with 85% to 90% occurring once and the leading ten covering about a tenth. What was sequenced was peripheral blood. The receptor set was obtained from a woman in her seventies with COVID-19, enrolled during active disease.

This clone turned up a few times. The rearrangement uses TRBV4-1 and TRBJ1-6, with TRBD1 matching over 7 bases. The CDR3 covers 18 residues. Trimming removed 0 bases from V and 0 bases from J; junction bases left unmatched: 5. The germline V gene has CDR1 MGHRA and CDR2 YSYEKL. In DNA, the CDR3 is TGCGCCAGCAGCCAAGAGGAAGGGGGCGCCTCCTATAATTCACCCCTCCACTTT. It is translated as CASSQEEGGASYNSPLHF.

V usage is TRBV3-1 (or the pseudogene TRBV3-2) and J usage is TRBJ2-2, with no clear D. The V end lost 4 bases, the J end lost 2 bases, and 14 bases lay between the germline ends. The CDR3 totals 16 residues. Germline V CDR1 and CDR2: LGHDT, YNNKEL (reference sequence). CDR3 coding DNA: TGTGCCAGCAGCCGGTTGCAGGTCGTCAACACCGGGGAGCTGTTTTTT. Protein sequence: CASSRLQVVNTGELFF.

This clone was observed a handful of times. The CDR3 region is CAISEAGYYGYTF. Here the CDR3 DNA reads TGTGCCATCAGTGAGGCAGGGTACTATGGCTACACCTTC. The rearrangement links TRBV10-3 to TRBJ1-2; a possible D gene is TRBD1 (5 bases). CDR3 length: 13 amino acids. Germline V gene data show CDR1 as ENHRY and CDR2 as SYGVKD. Trimming took off 2 bases at V and 3 bases at J, with 7 bases between the two ends.

The gene calls are TRBV9 and TRBJ2-7; 14 bases agree with TRBD2. V lost 4 bases, J lost 3 bases, and 6 bases stayed unmatched. CDR1 and CDR2 (germline): SGDLS, YYNGEE. The CDR3 has 16 residues. CDR3 sequence: CASSRRTSGGLYEQYF. CDR3 in DNA: TGTGCCAGCAGCCGGCGGACTAGCGGGGGGCTCTACGAGCAGTACTTC.

V usage is TRBV1 and J usage is TRBJ2-7; the table assigns TRBD1, which was not confirmed against the DNA. TRBV1 is designated a pseudogene. The CDR3 is 17 residues long. The CDR3 nucleotides read TGCACCAGCAGACCCCACGCAGGGTTGGGGGCTAGCTACGAGCAGTACTTC. Protein product: CTSRPHAGLGASYEQYF.

The chain recombines TRBV6-6 with TRBJ1-2; 7 bases match TRBD1. This CDR3 spans 15 amino acids. Germline V gives CDR1 MNHNY, CDR2 SVGAGI (reference sequence). Losses at the gene ends were 6 bases for V and 4 bases for J; bases not matched to a gene: 11. Here the CDR3 reads CASSPDREFPYGYTF. CDR3 coding DNA: TGTGCCAGCAGCCCCGACAGGGAATTCCCCTATGGCTACACCTTC.

The chain couples TRBV5-1 to TRBJ1-3, with 7 positions matching TRBD1. The CDR3 contains 17 residues. V gave up 1 base and J gave up 4 bases; unmatched junction bases: 11. Germline lookup yields CDR1 SGHRS and CDR2 YFSETQ. The CDR3 region is CASSLHGTAISGNTIYF. CDR3 coding DNA: TGCGCCAGCAGCTTGCATGGGACAGCGATTTCCGGAAACACCATATATTTT.

The rearrangement links TRBV15 to TRBJ1-6; possible D gene TRBD1, 6 bases. The CDR3 has 16 amino acids. CDR1 is LNHNV, CDR2 YYDKDF, per germline (reference sequence). V gave up 4 bases and J gave up 4 bases, with 14 bases separating them. The CDR3 DNA follows: TGTGCCACCAGCACCTTAGGTGGACAGTATAATTCACCCCTCCACTTT. Protein sequence: CATSTLGGQYNSPLHF.

This rearrangement joins TRBV7-3 to TRBJ2-1; 7 positions agree with TRBD2. The CDR3 has 13 residues. Germline assignment: CDR1 SGHTA and CDR2 FQGTGA. V lost 4 bases and J lost 7; bases outside the gene matches: 4. As DNA, the CDR3 is TGTGCCAGCAGCTCGGGGGGTCCAAATGAGCAGTTCTTC. Its translation: CASSSGGPNEQFF.

The chain is built from TRBV28 and TRBJ2-7; TRBD2 matches 7 bases. The CDR3 is 16 residues long. Germline CDR1 MDHEN, CDR2 SYDVKM. After removal of 5 bases from V and 7 bases from J, the junction contained 17 bases not matched to a gene. The CDR3 is CASSPIGEGSLGEQYF. In DNA, the CDR3 is TGTGCCAGCAGTCCCATCGGGGAGGGCTCCTTAGGGGAGCAGTACTTC.

The V call is TRBV9, the J call TRBJ1-1; TRBD1 aligns across 8 bases. In germline, CDR1 is SGDLS, CDR2 YYNGEE. V gave up 3 bases and J gave up 5 bases; unmatched junction bases: 9. This CDR3 comprises 15 residues. The CDR3 is CASSEQQGGGTEAFF. The DNA of the CDR3 is TGTGCCAGCAGCGAGCAACAGGGGGGAGGGACTGAAGCTTTCTTT.

This chain links TRBV21-1 with TRBJ1-5. TRBV21-1 is annotated as a pseudogene. The CDR3 loop spans 17 amino acids. For the CDR3, the DNA is TGTGCCAGCATAACCTCTCGGCGGGAGTATAGCAATCAGCCCCAGCATTTT. Translated: CASITSRREYSNQPQHF.

The chain is built from TRBV5-6 and TRBJ2-1; D may be TRBD2 (6 bases). This CDR3 contains 15 residues. Germline V gene sequence: CDR1 SGHDT, CDR2 YYEEEE. Trimming removed 2 bases at V and 2 bases at J, with 11 bases between. The CDR3 coding sequence is TGTGCCAGCAGCTTCGTGGGGGGAACCTACAATGAGCAGTTCTTC. Amino acid sequence: CASSFVGGTYNEQFF.

The chain couples TRBV2 to TRBJ1-6, with D possibly matching TRBD1 (5 bases). The germline V gene has CDR1 SNHLY and CDR2 FYNNEI. This CDR3 comprises 17 residues. V was clipped by 6 bases and J by 2 bases, with 17 bases between them. CDR3: CASRRGSDAAYNSPLHF. DNA for the CDR3: TGTGCCAGCAGGCGGGGCTCGGATGCGGCCTATAATTCACCCCTCCACTTT. Filled out from reference TRBV2 and TRBJ1-6, the complete variable domain reads EPEVTQTPSHQVTQMGQEVILRCVPISNHLYFYWYRQILGQKVEFLVSFYNNEISEKSEIFDDQFSVERPDGSNFTLKIRSTKLEDSAMYFCASRRGSDAAYNSPLHFGNGTRLTVT.

This clone was recorded only once. J is TRBJ1-1 and V is TRBV5-1, with D possibly TRBD1 on 5 matching bases. This CDR3 region has 16 residues. Germline V gene sequence: CDR1 SGHRS, CDR2 YFSETQ. The ends were cut back, 4 bases at V and 0 bases at J, with 16 bases in the middle. The CDR3 region is CASSRTPGGMNTEAFF. The CDR3 region has the DNA TGCGCCAGCAGCCGGACACCGGGAGGAATGAACACTGAAGCTTTCTTT.

The genes are TRBV24-1 and TRBJ1-5, with TRBD1 matching 8 bases. The CDR3 covers 13 residues. The germline V gene has CDR1 KGHDR and CDR2 SFDVKD. The V and J ends lost 8 bases and 7 bases, in that order; junction bases with no gene match: 6. The CDR3 DNA is TGTGCCACCAACCAGGGGGCCGAACAGCCCCAGCATTTT. This encodes CATNQGAEQPQHF.

J is TRBJ1-2 and V is TRBV5-1; the D gene is possibly TRBD1 (5 bases). CDR1 and CDR2 (germline): SGHRS, YFSETQ. The CDR3 totals 16 residues. Trimming cost V 4 bases and J 8 bases, with 24 bases left between them. CDR3 in DNA: TGCGCCAGCAGCGTCATCCAGGGAGGCGGGAAGGGCGGCTACACCTTC. Protein: CASSVIQGGGKGGYTF. Supplemented by reference TRBV5-1 and TRBJ1-2, the full variable domain reads KAGVTQTPRYLIKTRGQQVTLSCSPISGHRSVSWYQQTPGQGLQFLFEYFSETQRNKGNFPGRFSGRQFSNSRSEMNVSTLELGDSALYLCASSVIQGGGKGGYTFGSGTRLTVV.

The chain uses TRBV10-3 and TRBJ1-2; TRBD1 matches 8 bases. This CDR3 is 18 amino acids long. Germline V gives CDR1 ENHRY, CDR2 SYGVKD. Trimming removed 5 bases from V and 4 bases from J; junction bases left unmatched: 18. The CDR3 spells CAISRQGMQEPPSYGYTF. The CDR3 bases are TGTGCCATCAGTAGACAGGGGATGCAGGAGCCCCCAAGCTATGGCTACACCTTC.

This clone was found once. The V and J genes are TRBV30 and TRBJ2-3; TRBD1 matches at 8 bases. This CDR3 comprises 14 residues. Germline V gene data show CDR1 as GTSNPN and CDR2 as SVGIG (reference sequence). V shed 4 bases, J shed 2 bases, and the junction held 5 bases outside the gene matches. The CDR3 reads CAWNGQGITDTQYF. CDR3 nucleotide sequence: TGTGCCTGGAACGGACAGGGTATCACAGATACGCAGTATTTT. Supplemented by reference TRBV30 and TRBJ2-3, the full variable domain reads SQTIHQWPATLVQPVGSPLSLECTVEGTSNPNLYWYRQAAGRGLQLLFYSVGIGQISSEVPQNLSASRPQDRQFILSSKKLLLSDSGFYLCAWNGQGITDTQYFGPGTRLTVL.

In its sample, this clone was seen once. The chain uses TRBV11-2 and TRBJ2-7; D might be TRBD2 (5 bases). This CDR3 region has 12 residues. Trimming cost V 2 bases and J 6 bases, with 8 bases left between them. CDR1 and CDR2 from the germline V gene are SGHAT and FQNNGV. The CDR3 here is CASSLTRAEQYF. The CDR3 bases are TGTGCCAGCAGCTTAACTAGAGCCGAGCAGTACTTC.

The gene calls are TRBV6-1 and TRBJ1-6; D may be TRBD1 (6 bases). The CDR3 has 16 amino acids. Germline V gene lookup returns CDR1 MNHNS and CDR2 SASEGT. V was shortened by 2 bases and J by 10 bases, with 18 bases between the two germline ends. CDR3 residues: CASSEIPRGAGSPLHF. As DNA, the CDR3 is TGTGCCAGCAGTGAAATTCCCAGGGGCGCAGGGTCACCCCTCCACTTT.

This clone was seen more than once but under ten times. The chain combines TRBV19 with TRBJ1-3, with TRBD1 matching over 7 bases. CDR1 LNHDA and CDR2 SQIVND come from the germline V gene (reference sequence). Unmatched junction bases numbered 9, after V lost 4 bases and J lost 0 bases. The CDR3 has 17 amino acids. CDR3 bases: TGTGCCAGTAGTACACTCCGCAACAGGGGCTCTGGAAACACCATATATTTT. Protein product: CASSTLRNRGSGNTIYF.

The chain links TRBV6-1 to TRBJ2-3, with D perhaps matching TRBD1 (5 bases). Trimming took off 0 bases at V and 1 base at J, with 8 bases between the two ends. Germline V gene data show CDR1 as MNHNS and CDR2 as SASEGT. CDR3 size: 15 residues. The CDR3 loop is CASSEAEGGTDTQYF. Written as DNA, the CDR3 is TGTGCCAGCAGTGAAGCAGAAGGGGGCACAGATACGCAGTATTTT.

This clone was detected only a few times. V gene TRBV4-2 combines with J gene TRBJ1-5, with D perhaps TRBD1 (5 bases). Trimming removed 4 bases from V and 6 bases from J, with 10 bases in between. Germline V gene data show CDR1 as LGHNA and CDR2 as YNFKEQ. The CDR3 loop spans 13 amino acids. The DNA of the CDR3 is TGTGCCAGCAGCCCCAGGGTCCGTCAGCCCCAGCATTTT. This gives the protein CASSPRVRQPQHF.

This clone was found once. CDR3 amino acids: CASSSGTGDKGYTF. CDR3 in DNA: TGCGCCAGCAGCTCCGGGACAGGGGATAAAGGCTACACCTTC. This chain links TRBV5-1 with TRBJ1-2; 10 bases map to TRBD1. Germline V gene sequence: CDR1 SGHRS, CDR2 YFSETQ. V lost 3 bases and J lost 8; bases outside the gene matches: 7. CDR3 length: 14 residues.

J is TRBJ2-2 and V is TRBV3-1 (or the pseudogene TRBV3-2); 11 nucleotides match TRBD2. This CDR3 spans 16 amino acids. The germline gives CDR1 LGHDT, CDR2 YNNKEL (reference sequence). The trim removed 3 bases at V and 4 bases at J, leaving 4 bases unmatched. Written as DNA, the CDR3 is TGTGCCAGCAGCCAGGCTAGCGGGGGGACCACCGGGGAGCTGTTTTTT. Its translation: CASSQASGGTTGELFF.

V and J are TRBV5-1 and TRBJ2-2; D gene ambiguous. Germline CDR1 is SGHRS and CDR2 is YFSETQ. The V gene lost 1 base and the J gene lost 8 bases, with 9 bases spanning the gap. The CDR3 runs 13 residues. The CDR3 region is CASSLTVRGELFF. The CDR3 DNA reads as TGCGCCAGCAGCTTGACCGTTAGAGGGGAGCTGTTTTTT.

In its sample, this clone was seen once. This chain connects TRBV6-5 to TRBJ1-2; TRBD1 agrees at 8 bases. V lost 11 bases to trimming and J lost 4 bases; unmatched junction nucleotides: 6. The CDR3 has 12 residues. The germline gives CDR1 MNHEY, CDR2 SVGAGI. CDR3 DNA: TGTGCCGTAGACAGGGGAGGCTATGGCTACACCTTC. Its protein product is CAVDRGGYGYTF.

The rearrangement links TRBV28 to TRBJ2-1, with D unresolved. The CDR3 extends over 12 amino acids. The V gene's germline CDR1 is MDHEN and CDR2 SYDVKM. The V and J ends lost 2 bases and 12 bases respectively, with 11 bases between them. The CDR3 region has the DNA TGTGCCAGCAGTTTACCTAGGTCCGGGCAGTTCTTC. This translates into CASSLPRSGQFF.